Shown below are 6 T cell receptor beta chains from a single sample sequenced in a study of blood T cells in healthy people across ages. A J-beta primer mix and a sample-barcoded 5' primer were used in a second PCR of about 7 to 12 cycles. MiXCR, applied by TCRdb to the 5' RACE reads, yields one record per CDR3 protein. The table includes approximately 1.5 million distinct CDR3 sequences, about 35% detected once. Input material: blood. Receptors originate from a woman in her 30s in good health.

The chain couples TRBV11-2 to TRBJ2-3, with TRBD1 matching 7 bases. This CDR3 spans 16 amino acids. The trim removed 3 bases at V and 4 bases at J, leaving 10 bases unmatched. Germline V gene data show CDR1 as SGHAT and CDR2 as FQNNGV. CDR3 sequence: CASSFPGEGGADTQYF. The CDR3 coding sequence is TGTGCCAGCAGCTTCCCCGGGGAAGGGGGCGCAGATACGCAGTATTTT.

In DNA, the CDR3 is TGTGCCAGCAGTTTATCCCATCGCGGGGCCTACGAGCAGTACTTC. Translating it yields CASSLSHRGAYEQYF. The V gene is TRBV28, the J gene TRBJ2-7; weak D call: TRBD2 (6 bases). The V and J ends lost 1 base and 2 bases respectively, with 12 bases between them. The CDR3 loop spans 15 amino acids. The germline gives CDR1 MDHEN, CDR2 SYDVKM.

CDR3 residues: CASREIRTGELFF. Here the CDR3 DNA reads TGTGCCAGCAGGGAAATACGCACCGGGGAGCTGTTTTTT. J is TRBJ2-2 and V is TRBV6-6; unclear D gene. CDR3 size: 13 residues. From germline, CDR1 is MNHNY and CDR2 SVGAGI (reference sequence). V was clipped by 6 bases and J by 4 bases, with 9 bases between them.

This clonotype has more than one count but fewer than ten. The rearrangement links TRBV10-1 to TRBJ2-1, with 12 bases lining up with TRBD2. Germline V gene lookup returns CDR1 WNHNN and CDR2 SYGVQD (reference sequence). Trimming at V came to 2 bases and at J to 4 bases, leaving 3 bases not matched to a gene. The CDR3 is 16 residues long. CDR3 protein: CASSELTSGGYNEQFF. CDR3 coding DNA: TGCGCCAGCAGTGAGCTGACTAGCGGGGGATACAATGAGCAGTTCTTC.

This clonotype came up a few times. This sequence joins TRBV3-1 and TRBJ1-1, with a possible D match to TRBD1 (6 bases). Germline CDR1 LGHDT, CDR2 YNNKEL (reference sequence). Trimming stripped 8 bases from V and 2 bases from J, with 15 bases between. The CDR3 has 14 amino acids. CDR3 residues: CASRGAGSNTEAFF. DNA of the CDR3: TGTGCCAGCCGGGGGGCGGGATCCAACACTGAAGCTTTCTTT.

The chain recombines TRBV4-2 with TRBJ2-3; 11 bases are a match to TRBD2. V was pared by 3 bases and J by 1 base, with 9 bases of the junction left unmatched. This CDR3 comprises 18 residues. Germline CDR1 is LGHNA and CDR2 is YNFKEQ. The CDR3 reads CASSQNPASGGRTDTQYF. In DNA, the CDR3 is TGTGCCAGCAGCCAGAACCCGGCTAGCGGGGGGCGCACAGATACGCAGTATTTT.